Listed below are T cell receptor beta chains from one sample, sequenced in a study of chemoradiotherapy in HPV16-positive cancers. The repertoire was sequenced with immunoSEQ multiplex PCR; TCRdb's copy has only in-frame clones and lacks some. The sample has around 8,000 clones, about 84% seen once. The sample here was taken from a patient who underwent chemoradiotherapy. These receptors were obtained from a human donor with HPV-associated anogenital cancer. CDR3s leave out the opening cysteine and the closing phenylalanine or tryptophan. Fields, in order: J gene, V gene, D gene, CDR3 protein. D genes are given only for firm matches.

J gene: TRBJ1-1
V gene: TRBV9
D gene: NA
CDR3 protein: ASSPIGGMTNTEAF

J gene: TRBJ2-3
V gene: TRBV30
D gene: NA
CDR3 protein: AWSIEPIPSTDTQY

J gene: TRBJ2-1
V gene: TRBV6-5
D gene: TRBD2
CDR3 protein: ASSYSSRGDEQF

J gene: TRBJ1-2
V gene: TRBV5-6
D gene: NA
CDR3 protein: ASSFGRVNYGYT

J gene: TRBJ2-3
V gene: TRBV2
D gene: TRBD2
CDR3 protein: ASSGPPGLAGEGSTDTQY

J gene: TRBJ1-1
V gene: TRBV2
D gene: NA
CDR3 protein: ASSEGPDPNTEAF

J gene: TRBJ1-2
V gene: TRBV18
D gene: NA
CDR3 protein: ASSSEGRGYT

J gene: TRBJ1-4
V gene: TRBV7-8
D gene: TRBD1
CDR3 protein: ASSLTGYNEKLF

J gene: TRBJ1-1
V gene: TRBV19
D gene: TRBD1
CDR3 protein: ASRPQGVGTEAF

J gene: TRBJ1-3
V gene: TRBV27
D gene: NA
CDR3 protein: ASSLSLGNTIY

J gene: TRBJ2-1
V gene: TRBV27
D gene: TRBD2
CDR3 protein: ASSAASGDYNEQF

J gene: TRBJ2-1
V gene: TRBV29-1
D gene: TRBD2
CDR3 protein: SAEGSGTSGSNEQF

J gene: TRBJ2-7
V gene: TRBV7-2
D gene: TRBD2
CDR3 protein: ASSEGLVTSEQY

J gene: TRBJ2-1
V gene: TRBV19
D gene: TRBD2
CDR3 protein: ASSRRLAGGQTEYNEQF

J gene: TRBJ1-1
V gene: TRBV15
D gene: TRBD1
CDR3 protein: ATSGDRGEDTEAF

J gene: TRBJ2-1
V gene: TRBV7-3
D gene: NA
CDR3 protein: ASSPRGGLPYNEQF

J gene: TRBJ1-4
V gene: TRBV4-3
D gene: NA
CDR3 protein: ASSQEGEKLF

J gene: TRBJ2-1
V gene: TRBV7-9
D gene: TRBD1
CDR3 protein: ASTETGTALDEQF

J gene: TRBJ2-7
V gene: TRBV28
D gene: TRBD1
CDR3 protein: ASAPDRGYEQY

J gene: TRBJ2-1
V gene: TRBV19
D gene: TRBD1
CDR3 protein: ASSMGGQGTKNEQF

J gene: TRBJ2-4
V gene: TRBV27
D gene: TRBD1
CDR3 protein: ASSLPPGTGEVIQY

J gene: TRBJ2-3
V gene: TRBV28
D gene: NA
CDR3 protein: ASSLQGWGTDTQY

J gene: TRBJ1-1
V gene: TRBV5-1
D gene: NA
CDR3 protein: ASTPRGETEAF

J gene: TRBJ2-7
V gene: TRBV5-1
D gene: NA
CDR3 protein: ASSLAGVGSSYEQY

J gene: TRBJ1-5
V gene: TRBV15
D gene: NA
CDR3 protein: ATSGENQPQH

J gene: TRBJ2-7
V gene: TRBV7-6
D gene: TRBD2
CDR3 protein: ASSLRAGGDQY

J gene: TRBJ2-6
V gene: TRBV19
D gene: NA
CDR3 protein: ASSTTGTAGVLT

J gene: TRBJ1-1
V gene: TRBV28
D gene: NA
CDR3 protein: ASNFGENTEAF

J gene: TRBJ2-1
V gene: TRBV27
D gene: TRBD2
CDR3 protein: ASSRGLAGVNEQF

J gene: TRBJ2-7
V gene: TRBV9
D gene: NA
CDR3 protein: ASSVDLDSSEQY

J gene: TRBJ1-1
V gene: TRBV6-5
D gene: NA
CDR3 protein: ASSYSQNSITEAF

J gene: TRBJ1-6
V gene: TRBV7-2
D gene: NA
CDR3 protein: ASSPEKRNNSPLH

J gene: TRBJ2-2
V gene: TRBV11-2
D gene: NA
CDR3 protein: ATGEVELF

J gene: TRBJ2-3
V gene: TRBV6-1
D gene: TRBD2
CDR3 protein: ATQRGGGTDTQY

J gene: TRBJ2-4
V gene: TRBV29-1
D gene: TRBD1
CDR3 protein: SVEGDRTSRNIQY

J gene: TRBJ2-1
V gene: TRBV27
D gene: NA
CDR3 protein: ASSFSGNNEQF

J gene: TRBJ2-5
V gene: TRBV29-1
D gene: TRBD1
CDR3 protein: SVGDRGGEETQY

J gene: TRBJ2-3
V gene: TRBV10-3
D gene: NA
CDR3 protein: AIMGGAADTQY

J gene: TRBJ1-2
V gene: TRBV19
D gene: NA
CDR3 protein: ASSPPQGSPYGYT

J gene: TRBJ2-3
V gene: TRBV29-1
D gene: TRBD2
CDR3 protein: SVTLAGGNTDTQY

J gene: TRBJ1-5
V gene: TRBV6-1
D gene: NA
CDR3 protein: ASSEVGAQPQH

J gene: TRBJ2-7
V gene: TRBV6-5
D gene: NA
CDR3 protein: ASRSGVLGEQY

J gene: TRBJ2-3
V gene: TRBV4-2
D gene: NA
CDR3 protein: ASSQERNTDTQY

J gene: TRBJ2-1
V gene: TRBV29-1
D gene: NA
CDR3 protein: SLGHNEQF

J gene: TRBJ1-6
V gene: TRBV5-1
D gene: TRBD1
CDR3 protein: ASSSPGQGANSPLH

J gene: TRBJ1-2
V gene: TRBV19
D gene: TRBD1
CDR3 protein: ASGPQGEYYGYT